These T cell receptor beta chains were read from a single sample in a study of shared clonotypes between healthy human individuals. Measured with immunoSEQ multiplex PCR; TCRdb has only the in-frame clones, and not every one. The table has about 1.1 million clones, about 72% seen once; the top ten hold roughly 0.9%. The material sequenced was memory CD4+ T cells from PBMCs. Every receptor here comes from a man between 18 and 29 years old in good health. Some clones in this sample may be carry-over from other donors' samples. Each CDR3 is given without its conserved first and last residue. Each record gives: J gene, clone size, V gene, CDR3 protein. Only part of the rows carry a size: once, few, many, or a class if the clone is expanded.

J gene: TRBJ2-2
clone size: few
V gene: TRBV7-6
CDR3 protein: ASSFQGSGTGELF

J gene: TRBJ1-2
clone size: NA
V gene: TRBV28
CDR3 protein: ASSSGPSNYGYT

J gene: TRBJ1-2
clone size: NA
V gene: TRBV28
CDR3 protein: ASSLSGAYGYT

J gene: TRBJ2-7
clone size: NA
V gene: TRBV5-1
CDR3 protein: ASSFGGFYEQY

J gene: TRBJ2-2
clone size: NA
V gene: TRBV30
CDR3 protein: AWSVVRGNTGELF

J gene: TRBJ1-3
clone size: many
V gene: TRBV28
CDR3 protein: ASLSGGMSSGNTIY

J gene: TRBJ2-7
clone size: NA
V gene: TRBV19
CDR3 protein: ASSIMIGDRGRYEQY

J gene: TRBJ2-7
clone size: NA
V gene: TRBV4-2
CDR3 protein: ASSQDWAYEQY

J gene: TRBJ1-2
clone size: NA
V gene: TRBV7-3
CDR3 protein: ASSLLSGTGVDGYT

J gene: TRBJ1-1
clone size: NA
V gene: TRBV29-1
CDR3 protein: SVPRHRENTEAF

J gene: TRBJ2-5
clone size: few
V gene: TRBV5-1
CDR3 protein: ASSQTYQETQY

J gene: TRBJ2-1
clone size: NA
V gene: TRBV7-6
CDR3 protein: ASSKNSGSYNEQF

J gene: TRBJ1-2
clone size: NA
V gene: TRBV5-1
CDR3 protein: ASSLKPGGPLGYT

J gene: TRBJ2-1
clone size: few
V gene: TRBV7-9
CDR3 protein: ASSFSSGNEQF

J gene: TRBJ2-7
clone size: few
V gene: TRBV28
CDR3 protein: ASSPLLSSYEQY

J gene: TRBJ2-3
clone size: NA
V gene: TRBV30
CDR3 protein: AWRAGGYRYTQY

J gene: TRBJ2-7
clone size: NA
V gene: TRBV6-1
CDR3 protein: ASSDPTGRRY

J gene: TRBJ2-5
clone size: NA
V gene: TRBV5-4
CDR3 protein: ASSPGGESETQY